A selection of T cell receptor beta chains follows, all from one sample in a study of T cell repertoires in cytomegalovirus infection. TCRdb re-derived calls from the reads in MiXCR, one entry per CDR3 protein. Among around 180,000 distinct CDR3 sequences, roughly a fifth were seen once, and the ten largest hold around 3.1%. The sequenced sample consisted of PBMCs. Source of these receptors: a human donor in good health (CMV status not recorded). Some clones in this sample may be carry-over from other donors' samples. The CDR3 runs from the conserved cysteine through the conserved F or W. D genes are given only for firm matches. Clone size, where shown, is once, few, many, or a class for clones that have expanded.

J gene: TRBJ2-1
V gene: TRBV23-1
clone size: few
D gene: TRBD2
CDR3 protein: CASNQGLARGMEFF
CDR3 DNA: TGCGCCAGCAACCAGGGACTAGCCCGTGGTATGGAGTTCTTC

J gene: TRBJ1-5
V gene: TRBV28
clone size: NA
D gene: NA
CDR3 protein: CASSFSMGGRDQPQHF
CDR3 DNA: TGTGCCAGCAGTTTCTCTATGGGGGGTCGGGATCAGCCCCAGCATTTT

J gene: TRBJ2-1
V gene: TRBV5-1
clone size: NA
D gene: NA
CDR3 protein: CASSSLTDNEQFF
CDR3 DNA: TGCGCCAGCAGCTCGCTCACCGACAATGAGCAGTTCTTC

J gene: TRBJ2-1
V gene: TRBV12-3/TRBV12-4
clone size: few
D gene: NA
CDR3 protein: CASSVGRSRGNEQFF
CDR3 DNA: TGTGCCAGCAGTGTAGGGCGTTCTCGGGGCAATGAGCAGTTCTTC

J gene: TRBJ1-2
V gene: TRBV5-4
clone size: NA
D gene: NA
CDR3 protein: CASSRASRYGYTF
CDR3 DNA: TGTGCCAGCAGCAGGGCCTCGCGCTATGGCTACACCTTC

J gene: TRBJ1-3
V gene: TRBV7-3
clone size: many
D gene: NA
CDR3 protein: CASSLGPGSGNTIYF
CDR3 DNA: TGTGCCAGCAGCTTGGGCCCAGGCTCTGGAAACACCATATATTTT

J gene: TRBJ2-7
V gene: TRBV25-1
clone size: NA
D gene: NA
CDR3 protein: CASSPGTGPSYEQYF
CDR3 DNA: TGTGCCAGCAGTCCCGGGACGGGACCTTCCTACGAGCAGTACTTC

J gene: TRBJ2-7
V gene: TRBV5-1
clone size: many
D gene: NA
CDR3 protein: CASSLDGTYEQYF
CDR3 DNA: TGCGCCAGCAGCTTGGACGGTACCTACGAGCAGTACTTC

J gene: TRBJ2-6
V gene: TRBV7-9
clone size: NA
D gene: NA
CDR3 protein: CASSSAGTGIDGANVLTF
CDR3 DNA: TGTGCCAGCAGCTCGGCCGGGACGGGGATCGATGGGGCCAACGTCCTGACTTTC

J gene: TRBJ2-4
V gene: TRBV24-1
clone size: many
D gene: NA
CDR3 protein: CATSDPRGGDIQYF
CDR3 DNA: TGTGCCACCAGTGATCCTAGGGGTGGGGACATTCAGTACTTC

J gene: TRBJ1-4
V gene: TRBV7-2
clone size: many
D gene: NA
CDR3 protein: CASSAQGPVGKLFF
CDR3 DNA: TGTGCCAGCAGCGCCCAAGGGCCGGTTGGGAAACTGTTTTTT

J gene: TRBJ1-2
V gene: TRBV7-8
clone size: many
D gene: NA
CDR3 protein: CASSPAQGLGGGYTF
CDR3 DNA: TGTGCCAGCAGCCCGGCCCAAGGTCTTGGAGGCGGCTACACCTTC

J gene: TRBJ2-5
V gene: TRBV5-1
clone size: few
D gene: TRBD2
CDR3 protein: CASSPFSGGQQETQYF
CDR3 DNA: TGCGCCAGCAGCCCCTTTAGCGGGGGGCAGCAAGAGACCCAGTACTTC

J gene: TRBJ2-5
V gene: TRBV7-9
clone size: NA
D gene: NA
CDR3 protein: CASSRNPGTSLGTQYF
CDR3 DNA: TGTGCCAGCAGCCGTAACCCCGGGACTTCTCTCGGGACCCAGTACTTC

J gene: TRBJ1-1
V gene: TRBV12-3/TRBV12-4
clone size: few
D gene: TRBD1
CDR3 protein: CASSLQGAIEAFF
CDR3 DNA: TGTGCCAGCAGTTTGCAGGGGGCCATTGAAGCTTTCTTT

J gene: TRBJ2-4
V gene: TRBV7-2
clone size: many
D gene: TRBD1
CDR3 protein: CASSLLQTGGVGKNIQYF
CDR3 DNA: TGTGCCAGCAGCTTACTCCAAACAGGGGGCGTTGGCAAAAACATTCAGTACTTC